This T cell receptor (beta chain) was sequenced during a study of shared clonotypes between healthy human individuals. The method was immunoSEQ multiplex PCR; TCRdb's version includes in-frame clones alone and lacks a portion of them. Among some 530,000 clones listed, 81% were seen once. Trimming removed 3 bases from V and 3 bases from J, with 17 bases in between. Germline CDR1 is LNHDA and CDR2 is SQIVND (reference sequence). The CDR3 totals 16 residues. Material: PBMCs. This chain joins TRBV19 and TRBJ1-2; D is unclear. This clonotype was sampled from a woman aged 40-49 years in good health. Some clones in this sample may be carry-over from other donors' samples. This CDR3 is CASSIYLARPDYGYTF. CDR3 DNA: TGTGCCAGTAGTATCTATTTGGCCCGCCCGGACTATGGCTACACCTTC.